Included here is one T cell receptor (beta chain) sequence, with context. What it binds is not known. Per germline, CDR1 MNHEY and CDR2 SVGAGI. Trimming took off 4 bases at V and 4 bases at J, with 15 bases between the two ends. The CDR3 length is 15 residues. The data originate from a study of cytomegalovirus exposure and HLA in healthy donors. Using immunoSEQ multiplex PCR, the repertoire was profiled, and TCRdb retains in-frame clones only, with some absent. The table includes roughly 220,000 clones, 80% to 85% detected once. General observations from the study: The tendency of first-cohort TCR clusters to co-occur in the 120 validation repertoires was identified by a subsequent analysis.

V is TRBV6-5 and J is TRBJ2-3; D gene ambiguous. The sequencing sample was made of PBMCs. The sequence was collected from a young woman in good health and CMV-seropositive. CDR3 in amino acids: CASSSLGSGADTQYF. As DNA, the CDR3 is TGTGCCAGCAGTTCCCTGGGTAGTGGGGCAGATACGCAGTATTTT.